These 12 T cell receptor beta chains were sequenced from one sample in a study of blood T cell repertoires in COVID-19. Method: immunoSEQ multiplex PCR; TCRdb's copy keeps in-frame clones and lacks some. The data show around 120,000 clones, 71% seen once. The sequenced material came from peripheral blood. These TCRs come from a human donor with acute or convalescent COVID-19. The donor label of this sample is uncertain.

The chain combines TRBV15 with TRBJ2-3, with 10 bases matching TRBD2. V trimming: 5 bases; J trimming: 5 bases; junction bases outside the gene matches: 7. This CDR3 has 15 residues. CDR1 LNHNV and CDR2 YYDKDF come from the germline V gene (reference sequence). The CDR3 here is CATSQSGGAGDTQYF. For the CDR3, the DNA is TGTGCCACCAGCCAAAGCGGGGGGGCTGGAGATACGCAGTATTTT.

The CDR3 protein is CASSERTGLAKNIQYF. CDR3 coding DNA: TGCGCCAGCAGCGAGAGGACAGGCCTAGCCAAAAACATTCAGTACTTC. V and J are TRBV5-1 and TRBJ2-4; 7 nucleotides line up with TRBD1. The CDR3 length is 16 residues. With 4 bases clipped from V and 0 bases from J, the junction kept 7 bases outside the gene matches. CDR1 is SGHRS, CDR2 YFSETQ, per germline.

The chain is built from TRBV6-5 and TRBJ1-3, with D perhaps TRBD1 (5 bases). CDR1 is MNHEY, CDR2 SVGAGI, per germline. There are 15 residues in the CDR3. Deletions cut 8 bases from V and 0 bases from J, with 14 bases between. The CDR3 is CASFTAGGSGNTIYF. DNA of the CDR3: TGTGCCAGCTTTACGGCGGGGGGCTCTGGAAACACCATATATTTT.

This sequence joins TRBV21-1 and TRBJ1-1. TRBV21-1 is listed as a pseudogene. This CDR3 has 12 residues. The CDR3 DNA sequence: TGTGCCAGCAGCATCCGGGGGACTGAAGCTTTCTTT. Translated: CASSIRGTEAFF.

The chain couples TRBV10-3 to TRBJ1-5; 7 bases line up with TRBD1. The CDR3 covers 14 residues. CDR1 is ENHRY and CDR2 is SYGVKD in the germline V gene. Trimming at V came to 6 bases and at J to 2 bases, leaving 4 bases not matched to a gene. The CDR3 here is CAIRQGRGNQPQHF. CDR3 nucleotide sequence: TGTGCCATCAGACAGGGGAGAGGCAATCAGCCCCAGCATTTT.

The chain links TRBV24-1 to TRBJ1-2, with D unresolved. Germline loops: CDR1 KGHDR, CDR2 SFDVKD. This CDR3 comprises 16 residues. Trimming shortened V by 3 bases and J by 4 bases, and 17 bases separated the two germline ends. The CDR3 loop is CATSDGRLRAGYGYTF. The CDR3, as DNA: TGTGCCACCAGTGATGGCCGGCTAAGGGCGGGCTATGGCTACACCTTC.

Points on this clone: A read error may produce the germline difference seen at one junction end. The chain is built from TRBV6-1 and TRBJ1-5; 9 bases agree with TRBD1. The CDR3 totals 18 residues. CDR1 MNHNS and CDR2 SASEGT come from the germline V gene. The CDR3 spells CASSEEVTGGYSNQPQHF. As DNA, the CDR3 is TGTGCCAGCAGCGAAGAAGTTACAGGGGGCTATAGCAATCAGCCCCAGCATTTT.

The rearrangement joins TRBV18 to TRBJ2-1, with TRBD2 matching 8 bases. V was pared by 3 bases and J by 5 bases, with 6 bases of the junction left unmatched. The CDR3 loop spans 15 amino acids. Per the germline V gene, CDR1 is KGHSH and CDR2 is LQKENI. CDR3 in DNA: TGTGCCAGCTCACCGTCGACTAGCGCAAACAATGAGCAGTTCTTC. This encodes CASSPSTSANNEQFF.

The rearrangement joins TRBV6-5 to TRBJ2-3, with 8 bases matching TRBD2. The V gene end was trimmed by 7 bases and the J gene end by 2 bases; junction bases not matched to a gene: 5. Germline values: CDR1 MNHEY, CDR2 SVGAGI. This CDR3 has 14 amino acids. The CDR3, as DNA: TGTGCCAGCAAGGCGGGGGGATTCACAGATACGCAGTATTTT. Amino acids: CASKAGGFTDTQYF.

The V call is TRBV5-1, the J call TRBJ1-1; TRBD1 aligns across 8 bases. The CDR3 is made up of 14 amino acids. The trim removed 2 bases at V and 7 bases at J, leaving 7 bases unmatched. In germline, CDR1 is SGHRS, CDR2 YFSETQ. The CDR3 DNA reads as TGCGCCAGCAGCTTCGCAGGGGGCGCGAATGAAGCTTTCTTT. It translates to CASSFAGGANEAFF.

The chain carries TRBV6-1 and TRBJ1-3, with no clear D. The CDR3 totals 13 residues. Trimming left V 2 bases short and J 3 bases short, with 5 bases between. The germline gives CDR1 MNHNS, CDR2 SASEGT. This CDR3 reads CASSENRGNTIYF. CDR3 nucleotides: TGTGCCAGCAGTGAAAATCGTGGAAACACCATATATTTT.

By share, this clone ranks as medium-sized (0.01 to 0.1%). The chain is built from TRBV6-1 and TRBJ2-7, with a tentative D call TRBD2 (5 bases). CDR3 size: 15 residues. In germline, CDR1 is MNHNS, CDR2 SASEGT. Trimming took off 3 bases at V and 7 bases at J, with 19 bases between the two ends. CDR3 in DNA: TGTGCCAGCAGTGACGTACTAGAGCTCCTCGGAGAGCAGTACGTC. Amino acids: CASSDVLELLGEQYV.